Below, one TCR beta chain is given with its context. Its antigen is not identified. This sample is part of a study of cytomegalovirus exposure and HLA in healthy donors. This CDR3 has 21 amino acids. Germline CDR1 reads MNHEY; CDR2 reads SMNVEV (reference sequence). Unmatched junction bases numbered 19, after V lost 5 bases and J lost 2 bases. Amplification used 60 Vbeta primers and 13 Jbeta primers. TCRdb keeps only in-frame clones here, not all; method: immunoSEQ multiplex PCR. The sample gives 150,000 to 190,000 clones, approximately 77% of which show up once; 1.3% to 1.5% is in the top ten. Study observations and caveats: Some V segments, including TRBV6-2 and TRBV6-3, were excluded as indistinguishable. Sequencing depth across donors, presence/absence analyses assumed, was roughly uniform.

The TCR comes from a man aged 18-30 years in good health and CMV-seronegative. The chain combines TRBV27 with TRBJ2-6, with TRBD1 matching 9 bases. The material sequenced was PBMCs. This CDR3 is CASSRLHRRQGGFAGANVLTF. CDR3 nucleotides: TGTGCCAGCAGTCGACTTCATCGGAGACAGGGGGGTTTTGCTGGGGCCAACGTCCTGACTTTC.